A selection of T cell receptor beta chains follows, all from one sample in a study of post-analysis software for immune sequencing data. TCRdb re-derived calls from the PCR reads in MiXCR, one entry per CDR3 protein. This table holds approximately 730,000 distinct CDR3 sequences, about 43% found once. The material sequenced was blood. Source of these receptors: a girl aged 5-17 years with multiple sclerosis. The CDR3 runs from the conserved cysteine through the conserved F or W. A D gene is named only where the DNA matches it firmly. Only some rows state a clone size, as once, few, many or a class for expanded clones.

D	size	V	J	DNA	CDR3
-	-	TRBV15	TRBJ2-7	TGTGCCACCAGCACAGGACCGGCCGTTACTCCCTACGAGCAGTACTTC	CATSTGPAVTPYEQYF
-	few	TRBV27	TRBJ1-5	TGTGCCAGCAGTTTAGGGGGGGCTTTCCAGCCCCAGCATTTT	CASSLGGAFQPQHF
-	few	TRBV7-2	TRBJ1-1	TGTGCCAGCAGCTTGCCTGGGACCGAAGCTTTCTTT	CASSLPGTEAFF
-	-	TRBV20-1	TRBJ2-4	TGCAGTGCTAGAGAGGTCCCGATGCTCCTAGCCAAAAACATTCAGTACTTC	CSAREVPMLLAKNIQYF
TRBD2	-	TRBV5-6	TRBJ2-1	TGTGCCAGCAGCTTGGTATCCCCCGGGACTAGCGGATACAATGAGCAGTTCTTC	CASSLVSPGTSGYNEQFF
-	-	TRBV6-5	TRBJ2-2	TGTGCCAGCAGTCGTTACCCGCCCGGGGTTGGGGAGCTGTTTTTT	CASSRYPPGVGELFF
-	once	TRBV9	TRBJ1-1	TGTGCCAGCAGCTCCCAGGGGTCGGGAGCTTTCTTT	CASSSQGSGAFF
TRBD1	-	TRBV5-1	TRBJ1-1	TGCGCCAGCAGCCACGGACAGGTAGACACTGAAGCTTTCTTT	CASSHGQVDTEAFF
-	few	TRBV5-1	TRBJ2-1	TGCGCCAGCAGGCCGCCGGGATCGGGTGAGCAGTTCTTC	CASRPPGSGEQFF
-	-	TRBV12-3/TRBV12-4	TRBJ2-1	TGTGCCAGCAGTACAACCTACGGGAGCTACAATGAGCAGTTCTTC	CASSTTYGSYNEQFF
-	once	TRBV9	TRBJ1-1	TGTGCCAGCAGCGTAGCCCCTCAATATGAAGCTTTCTTT	CASSVAPQYEAFF
TRBD2	-	TRBV7-2	TRBJ2-1	TGTGCCAGCAGCTTAGAGGCGGGAGGGTTCGGATCTTCCCACAATGAGCAGTTCTTC	CASSLEAGGFGSSHNEQFF
-	-	TRBV27	TRBJ1-2	TGTGCCAGCAGTTTATCTGTGGGGGGGCAACCCTATGGCTACACCTTC	CASSLSVGGQPYGYTF
-	few	TRBV20-1	TRBJ2-1	TGCAGTGCTAGAGAACTAGTGAGGGCCTACAATGAGCAGTTCTTC	CSARELVRAYNEQFF
-	-	TRBV29-1	TRBJ2-1	TGCAGCTTAATAAACCTCTTAAATGAGCAGTTCTTC	CSLINLLNEQFF
TRBD2	-	TRBV4-1	TRBJ2-7	TGCGCCAGCAGTTCAGCGGGACTAGCGGGGCCTTACGAGCAGTACTTC	CASSSAGLAGPYEQYF
-	-	TRBV7-8	TRBJ2-4	TGTGCCAGCAGCTACAAAAGTGGCTCTCCGCCCTCACTAGCCAAAAACATTCAGTACTTC	CASSYKSGSPPSLAKNIQYF
-	-	TRBV7-6	TRBJ2-3	TGTGCCAGCAGCCCTATTCGCTCCAGCACAGATACGCAGTATTTT	CASSPIRSSTDTQYF
TRBD1	-	TRBV15	TRBJ2-7	TGTGCCACCAGCACCCTGGACAGGGGAAGTTCCTACGAGCAGTACTTC	CATSTLDRGSSYEQYF
TRBD1	few	TRBV29-1	TRBJ1-1	TGCAGCGTTGGACAGGGGGGTCACACTGAAGCTTTCTTT	CSVGQGGHTEAFF
TRBD2	few	TRBV28	TRBJ2-3	TGTGCCAGCACCTCATGGACTAGCGGGGACACAGATACGCAGTATTTT	CASTSWTSGDTDTQYF
-	once	TRBV5-1	TRBJ1-1	TGCGCCAGCAGCTTGGGGCGTTGGGGCCAGGGTAACACTGAAGCTTTCTTT	CASSLGRWGQGNTEAFF
-	-	TRBV5-1	TRBJ2-3	TGCGCCAGCAGCTTGGAGTCGGCGGATACGCAGTATTTT	CASSLESADTQYF
TRBD1	-	TRBV12-3/TRBV12-4	TRBJ1-2	TGTGCCAGCAGTGGGACAGGGGATTATGGCTACACCTTC	CASSGTGDYGYTF
TRBD1	-	TRBV7-2	TRBJ2-3	TGTGCCAGCAGCTTTAGACAGGGTCCTAGCACAGATACGCAGTATTTT	CASSFRQGPSTDTQYF
-	-	TRBV9	TRBJ2-1	TGTGCCAGCAGCGTAGTTAGCGCCGACAATGAGCAGTTCTTC	CASSVVSADNEQFF
-	-	TRBV6-1	TRBJ1-2	TGTGCCGGCAGAGAAGGTTGGGGATTAAACTATGGCTACACCTTC	CAGREGWGLNYGYTF
-	-	TRBV20-1	TRBJ1-2	TGCAGTGCTAGAGCCGAGAGCCAGGGGAGGAGAGGCTACACCTTC	CSARAESQGRRGYTF
TRBD1	few	TRBV5-1	TRBJ1-2	TGCGCCAGCAGCTTGGTCCCGACAGGGGGCACACTGGACTATGGCTACACCTTC	CASSLVPTGGTLDYGYTF
-	-	TRBV27	TRBJ1-1	TGTGCCAGCAGTTTATATCCGGCGGCCACTGAAGCTTTCTTT	CASSLYPAATEAFF
-	few	TRBV7-2	TRBJ2-3	TGTGCCAGCAGCTTAGCGGATTTCCTCACAGATACGCAGTATTTT	CASSLADFLTDTQYF
TRBD2	-	TRBV7-3	TRBJ2-1	TGTGCCAGCAGCCCCACTAGCGGGGTAAAAGAGACCCAGTTCTTC	CASSPTSGVKETQFF
TRBD2	-	TRBV5-1	TRBJ2-1	TGCGCCAGCAGCCAGGGGTTTAAGGGACTAGCCTCTCCAAGCTCCTACAATGAGCAGTTCTTC	CASSQGFKGLASPSSYNEQFF
TRBD2	-	TRBV20-1	TRBJ2-1	TGCAGTGCCCCAGAGGGACTAGCGGTGCCTAATGAGCAGTTCTTC	CSAPEGLAVPNEQFF
TRBD1	few	TRBV24-1	TRBJ2-3	TGTGCCACCAGTGATTTCCCAGGGACAGGGCTTGTCACAGATACGCAGTATTTT	CATSDFPGTGLVTDTQYF
-	-	TRBV4-2	TRBJ1-5	TGTGCCAGCAGCCAAGATGGCGGGGGAGGGAAAAGCAATCAGCCCCAGCATTTT	CASSQDGGGGKSNQPQHF
-	few	TRBV12-3/TRBV12-4	TRBJ2-2	TGTGCCAGCAGTTTCAGGGCCGGGGAGCTGTTTTTT	CASSFRAGELFF
-	few	TRBV29-1	TRBJ2-5	TGCAGCGTTGTGTTTAGGGGTAGCCAAGAGACCCAGTACTTC	CSVVFRGSQETQYF
TRBD2	-	TRBV7-2	TRBJ2-1	TGTGCCAGCATCCCGTTTAGCGGGGGCAGCTCCTACAATGAGCAGTTCTTC	CASIPFSGGSSYNEQFF
TRBD2	-	TRBV29-1	TRBJ2-7	TGCAGCGTTGAGGCTTTAGCGGGAGGGCCGGTAGCCTACGAGCAGTACTTC	CSVEALAGGPVAYEQYF
-	-	TRBV20-1	TRBJ1-1	TGCAGTGCTAGAAGCGGGGTGAACACTGAAGCTTTCTTT	CSARSGVNTEAFF
-	-	TRBV20-1	TRBJ2-7	TGCAGTGCTAGAGAGCGGGACACATACGAGCAGTACTTC	CSARERDTYEQYF
-	-	TRBV20-1	TRBJ1-4	TGCAGTGCTAGATGGGCGGCAGGGGATGAAAAACTGTTTTTT	CSARWAAGDEKLFF
TRBD2	-	TRBV12-3/TRBV12-4	TRBJ2-7	TGTGCCAGCACCGGAGCGGGAAGAAGGTCCTACGAGCAGTACTTC	CASTGAGRRSYEQYF
TRBD2	-	TRBV4-1	TRBJ2-1	TGCGCCAGCAGCCACTTAGCGGGAGAGGCAAATGAGCAGTTCTTC	CASSHLAGEANEQFF
-	-	TRBV7-2	TRBJ2-7	TGTGCCAGCAGCTTGGGTAGTTGGCGCGAGCAGTACTTC	CASSLGSWREQYF
-	once	TRBV12-3/TRBV12-4	TRBJ2-7	TGTGCCAGCAGTTTAGGGGCGGGGGCGCAGGGCGAGCAGTACTTC	CASSLGAGAQGEQYF
-	-	TRBV7-8	TRBJ2-7	TGTGCCAGCAGCTTGTCTAGCCCCAGCTCCTACAATGAGCAGTACTTC	CASSLSSPSSYNEQYF
-	-	TRBV7-2	TRBJ2-3	TGTGCCAGCAGCACCCGAATCACAGATACGCAGTATTTT	CASSTRITDTQYF
-	-	TRBV7-9	TRBJ2-3	TGTGCCAGCAGCCCGGTGGGACGCACGGGTGAGGCAGATACGCAGTATTTT	CASSPVGRTGEADTQYF
TRBD2	-	TRBV20-1	TRBJ2-3	TGCAGTGCTGGGGGACTAGCGGCCGTCACAGATACGCAGTATTTT	CSAGGLAAVTDTQYF
-	-	TRBV20-1	TRBJ2-1	TGCAGTGCTGATAGCCGCTACAATGAGCAGTTCTTC	CSADSRYNEQFF
-	-	TRBV20-1	TRBJ2-1	TGCAGTGCTAGAAGGTCGAGAAGAAACAATGAGCAGTTCTTC	CSARRSRRNNEQFF
-	-	TRBV7-9	TRBJ2-1	TGTGCCAGCAGCTTAGGACGCGGGATTTCCTACAATGAGCAGTTCTTC	CASSLGRGISYNEQFF
-	few	TRBV29-1	TRBJ2-1	TGCAGCGTTGAAGATCCGGGTGGATGGTTCTTC	CSVEDPGGWFF
-	-	TRBV10-3	TRBJ2-7	TGTGCCATCAGTGACGGGCTGCAAGCCTCCTACGAGCAGTACTTC	CAISDGLQASYEQYF
-	once	TRBV27	TRBJ1-4	TGTGCCAGCAGTTTATGGTACGGGGGTGGGGAAAAACTGTTTTTT	CASSLWYGGGEKLFF
TRBD2	few	TRBV5-1	TRBJ2-7	TGCGCCAGCAGCAAACCGGGACTAGCGGGAGTCCCCCACGGCGAGCAGTACTTC	CASSKPGLAGVPHGEQYF
-	few	TRBV20-1	TRBJ1-2	TGCAGTGCCTCCCGGGGCCATGGCTACACCTTC	CSASRGHGYTF
-	-	TRBV10-3	TRBJ2-2	TGTGCCATCAGTGGCCTGGCAGACACCGGGGAGCTGTTTTTT	CAISGLADTGELFF